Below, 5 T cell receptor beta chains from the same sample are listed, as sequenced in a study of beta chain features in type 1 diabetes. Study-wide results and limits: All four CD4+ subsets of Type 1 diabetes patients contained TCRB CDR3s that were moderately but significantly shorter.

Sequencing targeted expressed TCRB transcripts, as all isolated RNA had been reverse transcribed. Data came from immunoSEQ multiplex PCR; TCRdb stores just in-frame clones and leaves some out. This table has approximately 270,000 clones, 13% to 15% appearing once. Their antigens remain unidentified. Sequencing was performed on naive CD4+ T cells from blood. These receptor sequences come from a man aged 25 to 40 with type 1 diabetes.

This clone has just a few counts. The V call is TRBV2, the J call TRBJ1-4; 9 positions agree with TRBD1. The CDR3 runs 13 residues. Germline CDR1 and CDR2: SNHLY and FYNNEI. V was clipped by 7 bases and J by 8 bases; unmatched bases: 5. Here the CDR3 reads CASTGTGREKLFF. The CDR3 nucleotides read TGTGCCAGCACCGGGACAGGGAGAGAAAAACTGTTTTTT.

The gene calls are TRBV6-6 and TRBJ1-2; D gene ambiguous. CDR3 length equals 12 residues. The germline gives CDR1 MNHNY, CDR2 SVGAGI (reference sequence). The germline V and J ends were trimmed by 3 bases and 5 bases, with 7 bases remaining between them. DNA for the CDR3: TGTGCCAGCAGTTATGTAGAGTATGGCTACACCTTC. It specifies CASSYVEYGYTF.

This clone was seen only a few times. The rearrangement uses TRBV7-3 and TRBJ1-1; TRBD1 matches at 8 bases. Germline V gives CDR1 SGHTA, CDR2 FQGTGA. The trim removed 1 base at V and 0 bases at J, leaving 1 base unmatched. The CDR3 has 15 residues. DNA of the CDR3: TGTGCCAGCAGCTTAAAGACAGGGGTGAACACTGAAGCTTTCTTT. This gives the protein CASSLKTGVNTEAFF.

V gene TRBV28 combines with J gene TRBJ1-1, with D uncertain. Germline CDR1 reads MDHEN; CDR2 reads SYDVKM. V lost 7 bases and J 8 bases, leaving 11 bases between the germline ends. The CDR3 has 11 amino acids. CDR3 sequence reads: CASTQLGEAFF. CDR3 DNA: TGTGCCAGCACTCAACTAGGGGAAGCTTTCTTT.

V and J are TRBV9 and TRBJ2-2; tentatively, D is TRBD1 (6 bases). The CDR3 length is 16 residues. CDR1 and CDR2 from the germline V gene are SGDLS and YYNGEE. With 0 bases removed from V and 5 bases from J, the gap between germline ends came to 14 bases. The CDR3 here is CASSVDGWQGTGELFF. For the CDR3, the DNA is TGTGCCAGCAGCGTAGATGGGTGGCAGGGGACCGGGGAGCTGTTTTTT. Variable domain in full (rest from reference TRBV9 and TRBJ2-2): DSGVTQTPKHLITATGQRVTLRCSPRSGDLSVYWYQQSLDQGLQFLIQYYNGEERAKGNILERFSAQQFPDLHSELNLSSLELGDSALYFCASSVDGWQGTGELFFGEGSRLTVL.